This T cell receptor (beta chain) was recovered during a study of human T cells and chemical hapten exposure listed by TCRdb under 2021. Describing the broader study: The libraries were sequenced as a pool, and the TCR yield per sample differed mostly because of small variations in library volumes within the pool. In alopecia patients, the study followed how the peripheral blood TCR repertoire changed in vivo over primary and secondary sensitization to diphenylcyclopropenone (DPC), a hapten. For every blood RNA sample, sequencing covered both the TCR alpha and TCR beta chains.

Study-wide findings and limitations: The number of TCRs above 1 in 1000 frequency did not change with DPC sensitization; there was no evidence of global repertoire structure alterations. After repeated subsampling, changes were observed in the strength of the expansion versus patch-test correlation and in the threshold at which the correlation became significant.

To prepare the library, 5' RACE was applied. Reads for this sample came from an Illumina MiSeq. Library preparation attached unique molecular identifiers to individual cDNA molecules for quantitative, reproducible TCR counting. The source study handled its data this way. Samples had a median of roughly 98,000 TCRs, with a range from roughly 23,224 to 700,000. V, J and CDR3 annotation of the TCR reads was performed with the Decombinator software suite. For the PS versus PT1 abundance plots, all samples were subsampled to the same number of TCRs (28,000). TCRs were defined as expanded if absent before sensitization and observed at least eight times at the 2-week time point. The raw public data were reprocessed by TCRdb itself: fastp quality trimming at Q25, MiXCR clonotype calling, in-frame beta chains only. Rows are unified per CDR3 protein, each entry keeping the most common DNA and genes. Here the V and J calls rest on TCRdb's processing, not on the authors' analysis. The sample records more than 75,000 distinct CDR3 sequences, 15% to 20% of which are singletons. Over 6.5% of the sample lies in the top ten.

Total RNA was isolated from unfractionated whole blood collected in Tempus Blood RNA tubes. Roughly 5 healthy volunteers acted as controls for TCR sequencing and had blood drawn at day 0, 2 weeks and 6 weeks. V sheds 4 bases and J sheds 3 bases, leaving 10 bases between their ends. The CDR3, from cysteine to phenylalanine, totals 15 residues. Solely the CDR3 DNA is kept, with 45 bases framed from the first base. Reading the germline V gene gives CDR1 MGHRA and CDR2 YSYEKL. Comments on this clonotype: Its target antigen remains unknown. The sample holds no much larger clone one base away, and base qualities are not on file.

The chain uses TRBV4-1 and TRBJ2-6, with no reliable assignment of the D segment. The clonotype originates from a female donor in good health. The DNA is as follows: TGCGCCAGCAGCCCGGGCCTTAGTGGGGCCAACGTCCTGACTTTC. This gives the protein CASSPGLSGANVLTF.